This T cell receptor (beta chain) comes out of a study of blood T cells in healthy people across ages. Together with a sample-barcoded 5' primer, a J-beta primer mix was included in a second PCR lasting about 7 to 11 cycles. MiXCR, applied by TCRdb to the 5' RACE reads, yields one record per CDR3 protein. The data show about 1.8 million distinct CDR3 sequences, about 50% seen once. Overall study findings and caveats: Naive CD4+ cell counts and diversity both ran higher in long-lived than in aged donors.

On this clonotype itself: Its specificity is unknown. One end of the junction is discordant with germline, which a read error may explain.

Germline lookup yields CDR1 DFQATT and CDR2 SNEGSKA (reference sequence). CDR3 length equals 16 residues. The J gene is TRBJ2-3, the V gene TRBV20-1; either TRBD1 or TRBD2 may fit D (5 bases each). Sequenced: blood. The receptor's source is a woman aged 40-49 years in good health. The CDR3 sequence is CSATNYWGTSTDTRYF. CDR3 nucleotide sequence: TGCAGTGCTACGAATTACTGGGGGACCAGCACAGATACGCGGTATTTT.